The entry below describes one TCR beta chain. What it recognizes is unknown. The sample comes from a study of cytomegalovirus exposure and HLA in healthy donors. Overall study findings and caveats: TCR beta V- and J-gene trimming was later associated with a missense DCLRE1C variant. The dataset shows that most TCR sequences were rare, while some public TCRs occurred in many donors. In a later analysis, parvovirus B19, influenza, CMV and Epstein-Barr virus appeared linked to several top co-occurrence clusters.

60 Vbeta and 13 Jbeta primers were used in PCR. Clones were read by immunoSEQ multiplex PCR, and TCRdb kept only the in-frame ones, dropping some. The sample lists around 150,000 clones, roughly 10% seen once, with approximately 1.8% in the top ten. The V and J ends lost 2 bases and 0 bases respectively, with 4 bases between them. There are 13 residues in the CDR3. Germline CDR1 ENHRY, CDR2 SYGVKD. Sequencing input: PBMCs. The rearrangement joins TRBV10-3 to TRBJ1-1; no definite D call. The clonotype comes from a male donor in good health and CMV-seronegative. In DNA, the CDR3 is TGTGCCATCAGTGAGGGCCTGAACACTGAAGCTTTCTTT. This encodes CAISEGLNTEAFF.